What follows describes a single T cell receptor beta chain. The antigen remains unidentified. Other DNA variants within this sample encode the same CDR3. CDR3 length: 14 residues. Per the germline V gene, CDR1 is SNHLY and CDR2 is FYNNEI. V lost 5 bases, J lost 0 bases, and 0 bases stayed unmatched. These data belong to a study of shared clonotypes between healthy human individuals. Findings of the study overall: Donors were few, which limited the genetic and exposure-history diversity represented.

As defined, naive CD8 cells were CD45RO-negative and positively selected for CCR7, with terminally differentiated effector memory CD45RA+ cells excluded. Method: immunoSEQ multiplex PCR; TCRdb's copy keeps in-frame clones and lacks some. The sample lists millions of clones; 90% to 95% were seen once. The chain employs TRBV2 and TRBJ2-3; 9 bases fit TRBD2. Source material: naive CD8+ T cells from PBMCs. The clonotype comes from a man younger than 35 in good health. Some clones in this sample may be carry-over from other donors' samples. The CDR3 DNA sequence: TGTGCCAGCAGTAGCGGGAGGAGCACAGATACGCAGTATTTT. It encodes CASSSGRSTDTQYF. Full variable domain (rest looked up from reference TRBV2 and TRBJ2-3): EPEVTQTPSHQVTQMGQEVILRCVPISNHLYFYWYRQILGQKVEFLVSFYNNEISEKSEIFDDQFSVERPDGSNFTLKIRSTKLEDSAMYFCASSSGRSTDTQYFGPGTRLTVL.